The 18 T cell receptor beta chains below come from one sample, sequenced in a study of PD-1 blockade in classical Hodgkin lymphoma. Every patient relapsed after autologous stem cell transplantation, and brentuximab vedotin exposure varied. Generated by immunoSEQ multiplex PCR, the TCRdb table keeps only in-frame clones and is missing some. The repertoire consists of approximately 90,000 clones, with about 90% occurring once and the leading ten covering under 3%. The sequenced sample was peripheral blood mononuclear cells (PBMCs), obtained before the second cycle of nivolumab. The origin of the receptors is a human donor with classical Hodgkin lymphoma.

The chain employs TRBV28 and TRBJ2-7; 8 bases line up with TRBD1. The CDR3 extends over 15 amino acids. Germline trimming cut 7 bases from V and 2 bases from J; bases unmatched to any gene: 10. Germline CDR1 is MDHEN and CDR2 is SYDVKM. CDR3 bases: TGTGCCAGCAACCCCCCCGAGACAGGGGCCTACGAGCAGTACTTC. Translated, it gives CASNPPETGAYEQYF.

This chain uses TRBV7-3 with TRBJ2-2; D perhaps matches TRBD2 (6 bases). V lost 4 bases and J lost 0, with 12 bases in between. The CDR3 consists of 16 residues. Germline loops: CDR1 SGHTA, CDR2 FQGTGA. In DNA form, the CDR3 reads TGTGCCAGCAGCTCTCGGACTATCTCGAACACCGGGGAGCTGTTTTTT. Residues: CASSSRTISNTGELFF.

The chain combines TRBV29-1 with TRBJ1-1; D call uncertain. Per the germline V gene, CDR1 is SQVTM and CDR2 is ANQGSEA. The CDR3 has 14 amino acids. Trimming stripped 1 base from V and 4 bases from J, with 13 bases between. CDR3 protein: CSVEVQSRGTEAFF. CDR3 bases: TGCAGCGTTGAAGTTCAGAGTCGAGGCACTGAAGCTTTCTTT.

V usage is TRBV5-1 and J usage is TRBJ1-3, with D maybe TRBD1 (5 bases). This CDR3 has 18 residues. Per germline, CDR1 SGHRS and CDR2 YFSETQ. V was cut by 4 bases and J by 0 bases, with 20 bases left in between. The CDR3 bases are TGCGCCAGCAGCCAATCCCCCCTACAGGAACTCTCTGGAAACACCATATATTTT. This translates into CASSQSPLQELSGNTIYF.

V and J are TRBV11-2 and TRBJ2-5, with 14 bases matching TRBD2. The CDR3 length is 18 residues. Germline V gene lookup returns CDR1 SGHAT and CDR2 FQNNGV. V trimming: 5 bases; J trimming: 2 bases; junction bases outside the gene matches: 10. The CDR3 bases are TGTGCCAGCAGCCTCCCTCGACTAGCGGGAGGGACTCAAGAGACCCAGTACTTC. Translated: CASSLPRLAGGTQETQYF.

This rearrangement joins TRBV19 to TRBJ1-5; no definite D call. The CDR3 has 16 residues. Deletions cut 0 bases from V and 6 bases from J, with 15 bases between. From germline, CDR1 is LNHDA and CDR2 SQIVND (reference sequence). The CDR3 sequence is CASSIEGSSKAQPQHF. The DNA for the CDR3 is TGTGCCAGTAGTATAGAGGGCTCCAGTAAAGCTCAGCCCCAGCATTTT.

The CDR3 spells CASSPGTGGEGNEQFF. In DNA, the CDR3 is TGTGCCAGCTCACCGGGGACAGGGGGCGAGGGCAATGAGCAGTTCTTC. The chain is built from TRBV18 and TRBJ2-1, with 12 bases matching TRBD1. The CDR3 length is 16 residues. Germline assignment: CDR1 KGHSH and CDR2 LQKENI. V gave up 3 bases and J gave up 6 bases; unmatched junction bases: 6.

The rearrangement links TRBV30 to TRBJ2-1; 9 bases line up with TRBD1. The V segment lost 5 bases and the J segment 4 bases; nucleotides outside the gene matches: 6. This CDR3 is 14 amino acids long. From germline, CDR1 is GTSNPN and CDR2 SVGIG (reference sequence). The CDR3, as DNA: TGTGCCTGGGACACGGGACAGGGTTACAATGAGCAGTTCTTC. The encoded protein is CAWDTGQGYNEQFF. Full variable domain (outside the CDR3, taken from reference TRBV30 and TRBJ2-1): SQTIHQWPATLVQPVGSPLSLECTVEGTSNPNLYWYRQAAGRGLQLLFYSVGIGQISSEVPQNLSASRPQDRQFILSSKKLLLSDSGFYLCAWDTGQGYNEQFFGPGTRLTVL.

V is TRBV19 and J is TRBJ2-2; 9 positions agree with TRBD2. This CDR3 is 14 amino acids long. V was pared by 10 bases and J by 5 bases, with 8 bases of the junction left unmatched. Germline CDR1 reads LNHDA; CDR2 reads SQIVND (reference sequence). Written as DNA, the CDR3 is TGTGCCATGGCCGCTGCGGGGGGGACCGGGGAGCTGTTTTTT. Translation gives CAMAAAGGTGELFF.

The chain joins TRBV5-6 to TRBJ2-7; possible D gene TRBD2, 5 bases. Germline values: CDR1 SGHDT, CDR2 YYEEEE. With 3 bases removed from V and 2 bases from J, the gap between germline ends came to 18 bases. This CDR3 has 16 residues. The CDR3 nucleotides read TGTGCCAGCAGCTCACTGTCGTTAGCGTTGACCTACGAGCAGTACTTC. Protein product: CASSSLSLALTYEQYF.

This clone is a singleton in its sample. The chain employs TRBV9 and TRBJ2-2; D gene uncertain. The V gene's germline CDR1 is SGDLS and CDR2 YYNGEE. Trimming left V 4 bases short and J 0 bases short, with 10 bases between. The length of the CDR3 is 15 residues. The CDR3 protein is CASSPRAANTGELFF. The CDR3, as DNA: TGTGCCAGCAGCCCCCGGGCCGCGAACACCGGGGAGCTGTTTTTT.

The V and J genes are TRBV11-2 and TRBJ2-5; D gene ambiguous. CDR1 and CDR2 from the germline V gene are SGHAT and FQNNGV. V dropped 1 base and J dropped 5 bases, with 17 bases sitting between them. The CDR3 runs 16 residues. DNA of the CDR3: TGTGCCAGCAGCTTAGTAGGCCTCGCTCGAGTGGAGACCCAGTACTTC. Protein sequence: CASSLVGLARVETQYF.

The chain employs TRBV2 and TRBJ2-2; 7 bases are a match to TRBD1. CDR3 size: 18 residues. The germline V gene encodes CDR1 SNHLY and CDR2 FYNNEI. V shed 5 bases, J shed 5 bases, and the junction held 17 bases outside the gene matches. The CDR3 region has the DNA TGTGCCAGCAGTCCCGTAGGGGGCGGGCGTAAGAGGACCGGGGAGCTGTTTTTT. This sequence encodes CASSPVGGGRKRTGELFF. Using reference TRBV2 and TRBJ2-2 for the parts outside the CDR3, the full variable domain is EPEVTQTPSHQVTQMGQEVILRCVPISNHLYFYWYRQILGQKVEFLVSFYNNEISEKSEIFDDQFSVERPDGSNFTLKIRSTKLEDSAMYFCASSPVGGGRKRTGELFFGEGSRLTVL.

Concerning this clone: Other DNA sequences in the sample encode the same CDR3. The chain has TRBV5-1 and TRBJ1-2, with D unclear. Germline lookup yields CDR1 SGHRS and CDR2 YFSETQ. Trimming removed 0 bases at V and 5 bases at J, with 11 bases between. The CDR3 length is 14 residues. The CDR3 DNA reads TGCGCCAGCAGCTTGGGTAGCTCAGATTATGGCTACACCTTC. It yields the protein CASSLGSSDYGYTF.

This chain connects TRBV4-2 to TRBJ2-1; maybe TRBD2 (6 bases). V lost 0 bases, J lost 7 bases, and 16 bases lay in between. The CDR3 runs 16 residues. Germline CDR1 and CDR2: LGHNA and YNFKEQ. CDR3 loop: CASSQDGSPGENEQFF. The CDR3 nucleotides are TGTGCCAGCAGCCAAGACGGGTCCCCGGGGGAAAATGAGCAGTTCTTC.

The V call is TRBV7-6, the J call TRBJ2-5, with D possibly being TRBD1 (6 bases). In germline, CDR1 is SGHVS, CDR2 FNYEAQ. CDR3 length: 16 amino acids. Trimming took 3 bases from V and 5 from J, leaving 19 bases between them. CDR3 bases: TGTGCCAGCAGCTTGGGGGCGGATGGCGGGCGGGAGACCCAGTACTTC. It codes for CASSLGADGGRETQYF.

This chain joins TRBV27 and TRBJ2-7, with TRBD2 identical over 9 bases. The CDR3 is made up of 20 amino acids. Germline values: CDR1 MNHEY, CDR2 SMNVEV (reference sequence). Losses at the gene ends were 5 bases for V and 2 bases for J; bases not matched to a gene: 22. The CDR3 DNA follows: TGTGCCAGCAGTCTCTACTATAGCGGGAGTGGTACAGGGGAGGCCTACGAGCAGTACTTC. Its protein is CASSLYYSGSGTGEAYEQYF.

The V and J genes are TRBV19 and TRBJ1-4, with 9 positions matching TRBD1. The germline gives CDR1 LNHDA, CDR2 SQIVND (reference sequence). The CDR3 totals 14 residues. J gave up 8 bases and V 7 bases, and 8 bases lay outside the gene matches. The CDR3 sequence: CASTTDRGGEKLFF. DNA for the CDR3: TGTGCCAGTACCACGGACAGGGGTGGAGAAAAACTGTTTTTT.